This TCR beta chain was obtained from a study of CD8+ T cells in alopecia areata. Study information: A regimen of oral tofacitinib, 5 to 10 mg twice daily, was given to treated patients.

This clone has a single count. Its target is unknown. After isolation, RNA underwent reverse transcription to generate cDNA as the sequencing template. Sequenced by immunoSEQ multiplex PCR; TCRdb stores in-frame clones only, minus some. The repertoire has roughly 110,000 clones, roughly 50% of them found once; the top ten carry around 3.4%. General study findings and limits: Only one nonresponder was present, which leaves the link between baseline CD8+ expansion and response uncertain. Numerous expanded lesional clones remained in scalp and blood during tofacitinib.

Sample treatment: oral pan-JAK inhibitor, 5-10 mg twice daily. Lesional scalp punch biopsies and peripheral blood were collected from alopecia areata patients. The V and J ends lost 5 bases and 8 bases respectively, with 16 bases between them. Looked up from germline, CDR1 is SQVTM and CDR2 is ANQGSEA. The CDR3 spans 13 residues. The material was CD4+ T cells sorted from blood, obtained at week 24, from a patient treated with tofacitinib. The TCR comes from a human donor with alopecia areata. V gene TRBV29-1 combines with J gene TRBJ2-1; TRBD2 might be the D (6 bases). For the CDR3, the DNA is TGCAGCGTTATAAGCGGGTTACGAGATGAGCAGTTCTTC. Translated: CSVISGLRDEQFF.